The 9 T cell receptor beta chains below were found in one sample sequenced in a study of shared clonotypes between healthy human individuals (TCRdb year 2020). Library construction relied on the immunoSEQ multiplex PCR assay. In its TCRdb copy, this immuneACCESS table keeps in-frame sequences only and misses some clones. Where compared with another copy, unresolved V genes explain less than half of these, and the others have no known cause. The sample table records approximately 2,000,000 clones; 90% to 95% of these occur just once. Clones ranked in the top ten supply 1.5% to 2% of the sample. For the CD8 naive samples, CD45RO-negative cells were positively selected for CCR7, yielding a CD45RA+CCR7+ population from which TemRA cells were excluded. Material for sequencing was naive CD8+ T cells from PBMCs. The cell subset or site label, as the study defines it: CD45RA+CCR7+. Every receptor here comes from a man between 18 and 29 years old in good health. Some clones in this sample may be carry-over from other donors' samples.

The genes are TRBV29-1 and TRBJ2-3; D is uncertain. Trimming left V 2 bases short and J 6 bases short, with 9 bases between. Germline V gene lookup returns CDR1 SQVTM and CDR2 ANQGSEA. CDR3 length: 12 amino acids. The CDR3 nucleotides read TGCAGCGTTGAACCCCAGCCCGATACGCAGTATTTT. This sequence encodes CSVEPQPDTQYF.

The chain combines TRBV9 with TRBJ2-3; D call uncertain. The CDR3 loop spans 15 amino acids. With 3 bases removed from V and 1 base from J, the gap between germline ends came to 12 bases. The germline V gene has CDR1 SGDLS and CDR2 YYNGEE. This CDR3 reads CASSEYTQGTDTQYF. The DNA for the CDR3 is TGTGCCAGCAGCGAATACACCCAGGGCACAGATACGCAGTATTTT.

The chain has TRBV4-1 and TRBJ2-7, with D unclear. V lost 1 base, J lost 1 base, and 11 bases lay in between. The CDR3 runs 15 residues. In germline, CDR1 is MGHRA, CDR2 YSYEKL. The CDR3 DNA is TGCGCCAGCAGCCAAGCTGTCAGCCTTTCCTACGAGCAGTACTTC. As protein: CASSQAVSLSYEQYF.

The chain uses TRBV28 and TRBJ1-5; D is unresolved. The CDR3 runs 13 residues. Trimming shortened V by 3 bases and J by 5 bases, and 8 bases separated the two germline ends. Per the germline V gene, CDR1 is MDHEN and CDR2 is SYDVKM. The CDR3 sequence: CASSFVPHQPQHF. In DNA form, the CDR3 reads TGTGCCAGCAGTTTTGTTCCCCATCAGCCCCAGCATTTT.

The V gene is TRBV4-1, the J gene TRBJ2-1; D might be TRBD1 (5 bases). Germline CDR1 is MGHRA and CDR2 is YSYEKL. The CDR3 is 18 amino acids. V lost 1 base to trimming and J lost 2 bases, with 18 bases between them. This CDR3 reads CASSQVGRPRAAYNEQFF. The CDR3 nucleotides are TGCGCCAGCAGCCAAGTGGGCCGACCCAGGGCTGCCTACAATGAGCAGTTCTTC.

The chain uses TRBV19 and TRBJ2-3, with D uncertain. Trimming removed 1 base from V and 3 bases from J, with 14 bases in between. This CDR3 has 16 amino acids. The germline CDR1 and CDR2 sequences are LNHDA and SQIVND (reference sequence). The CDR3 DNA reads TGTGCCAGTAGTATAGGTACTGTGATGGGTACAGATACGCAGTATTTT. The encoded protein is CASSIGTVMGTDTQYF.

V is TRBV4-1 and J is TRBJ2-2, with unresolved D. Trimming pared 5 bases from V and 0 bases from J, leaving 16 bases between. This CDR3 region has 17 residues. Germline V gene sequence: CDR1 MGHRA, CDR2 YSYEKL. The CDR3 DNA sequence: TGCGCCAGCAGCGTAGGCGCCCGGGCCTCGAACACCGGGGAGCTGTTTTTT. It yields the protein CASSVGARASNTGELFF.

This clone was seen more than once but under ten times. The V call is TRBV4-3, the J call TRBJ1-5; possibly TRBD1 for D (5 bases). V lost 1 base to trimming and J lost 5 bases, with 12 bases between them. Germline CDR1 LGHNA, CDR2 YSLEER. The CDR3 is 15 amino acids. Here the CDR3 reads CASSQGYQGHQPQHF. CDR3 sequence (DNA): TGCGCCAGCAGCCAAGGGTACCAGGGACATCAGCCCCAGCATTTT.

The chain has TRBV6-4 and TRBJ2-1; unclear D gene. Germline V gene sequence: CDR1 MRHNA, CDR2 SNTAGT. The CDR3 has 14 residues. Trimming left V 3 bases short and J 9 bases short, with 15 bases between. The CDR3 reads CASSEDWPSGEQFF. The CDR3 nucleotides read TGTGCCAGCAGTGAAGACTGGCCCTCGGGTGAGCAGTTCTTC.